Below, 16 T cell receptor beta chains from the same sample are listed, as sequenced in a study of blood T cell repertoires in COVID-19. Generated by immunoSEQ multiplex PCR, the TCRdb table keeps only in-frame clones and is missing some. This sample has some 150,000 clones, with over 65% found just once. Source material: PBMCs or T cells enriched from blood (not recorded which). The receptors come from a woman aged 45-59 years who had recovered from COVID-19.

This chain joins TRBV11-2 and TRBJ2-4; maybe TRBD1 (5 bases). CDR3 length: 13 residues. V was clipped by 4 bases and J by 10 bases, with 14 bases between them. Germline V CDR1 and CDR2: SGHAT, FQNNGV. This CDR3 is CASSSQGAGIQYF. The CDR3 DNA follows: TGTGCCAGCAGCTCTCAAGGGGCAGGAATTCAGTACTTC. Together with reference TRBV11-2 and TRBJ2-4, the CDR3 gives the full variable domain: EAGVAQSPRYKIIEKRQSVAFWCNPISGHATLYWYQQILGQGPKLLIQFQNNGVVDDSQLPKDRFSAERLKGVDSTLKIQPAKLEDSAVYLCASSSQGAGIQYFGAGTRLSVL.

V and J are TRBV27 and TRBJ2-4, with D unclear. V dropped 7 bases and J dropped 0 bases, with 13 bases sitting between them. The CDR3 loop spans 15 amino acids. CDR1 MNHEY and CDR2 SMNVEV come from the germline V gene (reference sequence). This chain's CDR3 is CASMLSGIAKNIQYF. Here the CDR3 DNA reads TGTGCCAGCATGCTGTCAGGTATAGCCAAAAACATTCAGTACTTC.

This chain joins TRBV2 and TRBJ2-3; 9 bases are a match to TRBD1. Germline values: CDR1 SNHLY, CDR2 FYNNEI. With V trimmed by 7 bases and J by 6 bases, 8 bases remained unmatched. This CDR3 has 14 residues. As DNA, the CDR3 is TGTGCCAGCATCCTACAGGGGGCAGGTGATACGCAGTATTTT. Translated: CASILQGAGDTQYF.

This chain connects TRBV27 to TRBJ2-1; TRBD2 aligns across 8 bases. The V segment lost 5 bases and the J segment 4 bases; nucleotides outside the gene matches: 7. Germline values: CDR1 MNHEY, CDR2 SMNVEV (reference sequence). The CDR3 is 15 amino acids. In DNA, the CDR3 is TGTGCCAGCAGTATGTACAGCGGGGGTTACAATGAGCAGTTCTTC. Its protein product is CASSMYSGGYNEQFF.

The genes are TRBV27 and TRBJ2-3, with D hard to call. Trimming removed 7 bases at V and 2 bases at J, with 13 bases between. In germline, CDR1 is MNHEY, CDR2 SMNVEV (reference sequence). The CDR3 totals 14 residues. CDR3 coding DNA: TGTGCCAGCAAGGTAGCCCGTTCCACAGATACGCAGTATTTT. The encoded protein is CASKVARSTDTQYF.

V usage is TRBV5-1 and J usage is TRBJ1-5; 8 bases align to TRBD1. Germline values: CDR1 SGHRS, CDR2 YFSETQ. CDR3 length: 15 residues. Unmatched junction bases numbered 5, after V lost 4 bases and J lost 2 bases. CDR3 DNA sequence: TGCGCCAGCAGCCCGGGGACAGGCGGCAATCAGCCCCAGCATTTT. Its protein product is CASSPGTGGNQPQHF.

This clone was found once. The V and J genes are TRBV3-1 (or the pseudogene TRBV3-2) and TRBJ1-6, with 7 bases identical to TRBD1. V lost 8 bases to trimming and J lost 6 bases; unmatched junction nucleotides: 7. Germline CDR1 and CDR2: LGHDT and YNNKEL (reference sequence). This CDR3 region has 14 residues. Written as DNA, the CDR3 is TGTGCCAGCGGACCGGGACAGACTAATTCACCCCTCCACTTT. Amino acids: CASGPGQTNSPLHF.

This chain connects TRBV6-4 to TRBJ1-6; possible D gene TRBD1, 5 bases. The ends were cut back, 6 bases at V and 7 bases at J, with 13 bases in the middle. Germline V CDR1 and CDR2: MRHNA, SNTAGT. CDR3 length: 14 amino acids. Here the CDR3 DNA reads TGTGCCAGCAGGGGAGAGGGGAGGAATTCACCCCTCCACTTT. Its protein is CASRGEGRNSPLHF.

This chain connects TRBV19 to TRBJ1-2, with 7 bases identical to TRBD1. Germline V gene sequence: CDR1 LNHDA, CDR2 SQIVND (reference sequence). V lost 9 bases and J lost 0; bases outside the gene matches: 7. The CDR3 length is 14 residues. The CDR3, as DNA: TGTGCCAGCGTCGGGACAGCCTCTAACTATGGCTACACCTTC. Translated, it gives CASVGTASNYGYTF.

The DNA for the CDR3 is TGTGCCAGCAGCGGGTCGACAGGGGTCGGAGAGACCCAGTACTTC. Its translation: CASSGSTGVGETQYF. V gene TRBV11-2 combines with J gene TRBJ2-5, with 8 bases identical to TRBD1. Germline V gene sequence: CDR1 SGHAT, CDR2 FQNNGV. The CDR3 extends over 15 amino acids. Trimming cost V 5 bases and J 4 bases; bases outside gene matches: 9.

This clone was counted a few times. V is TRBV19 and J is TRBJ2-3; no definite D call. Germline CDR1 LNHDA, CDR2 SQIVND (reference sequence). V was cut by 1 base and J by 0 bases, with 8 bases left in between. This CDR3 contains 15 residues. The CDR3 loop is CASSIGTISTDTQYF. CDR3 nucleotides: TGTGCCAGTAGTATAGGCACAATTAGCACAGATACGCAGTATTTT.

The gene calls are TRBV7-6 and TRBJ2-3; the D gene is possibly TRBD2 (6 bases). Germline CDR1 and CDR2: SGHVS and FNYEAQ. Trimming took 1 base from V and 4 from J, leaving 12 bases between them. The CDR3 totals 15 residues. The CDR3 spells CASSLGRVSPDTQYF. In DNA form, the CDR3 reads TGTGCCAGCAGCTTAGGGAGGGTTTCGCCAGATACGCAGTATTTT.

This chain joins TRBV28 and TRBJ1-4; D is unresolved. Germline lookup yields CDR1 MDHEN and CDR2 SYDVKM. The ends were cut back, 10 bases at V and 7 bases at J, with 10 bases in the middle. This CDR3 has 11 amino acids. The CDR3 nucleotides are TGTGCCACCCCTCGGAGTGAAAAACTGTTTTTT. Translated: CATPRSEKLFF. Drawing the rest from reference TRBV28 and TRBJ1-4, the complete variable domain is DVKVTQSSRYLVKRTGEKVFLECVQDMDHENMFWYRQDPGLGLRLIYFSYDVKMKEKGDIPEGYSVSREKKERFSLILESASTNQTSMYLCATPRSEKLFFGSGTQLSVL.

This rearrangement joins TRBV27 to TRBJ1-6; 9 bases align to TRBD1. Trimming took 6 bases from V and 5 from J; bases not matched to a gene: 8. Germline V gene data show CDR1 as MNHEY and CDR2 as SMNVEV (reference sequence). The length of the CDR3 is 16 residues. The CDR3 bases are TGTGCCAGCAGCCGAGCCCGGACAGGGGATAATTCACCCCTCCACTTT. Protein: CASSRARTGDNSPLHF.

The chain joins TRBV30 to TRBJ1-1, with 8 bases identical to TRBD1. CDR1 is GTSNPN, CDR2 SVGIG, per germline (reference sequence). V was clipped by 3 bases and J by 1 base; unmatched bases: 7. The CDR3 loop spans 15 amino acids. The CDR3 bases are TGTGCCTGGAGGGCAAAACAGGGGGGGAACACTGAAGCTTTCTTT. The encoded protein is CAWRAKQGGNTEAFF. Looking up the rest from reference TRBV30 and TRBJ1-1 gives the full variable domain: SQTIHQWPATLVQPVGSPLSLECTVEGTSNPNLYWYRQAAGRGLQLLFYSVGIGQISSEVPQNLSASRPQDRQFILSSKKLLLSDSGFYLCAWRAKQGGNTEAFFGQGTRLTVV.

V gene TRBV2 combines with J gene TRBJ2-5, with D possibly being TRBD1 (5 bases). The V end was cut by 4 bases, the J end by 7 bases, with 16 bases between. The CDR3 totals 14 residues. Germline V lookup: CDR1 SNHLY, CDR2 FYNNEI. CDR3 sequence reads: CASSAGGAERTQYF. The DNA for the CDR3 is TGTGCCAGCAGTGCAGGTGGGGCGGAACGGACCCAGTACTTC.